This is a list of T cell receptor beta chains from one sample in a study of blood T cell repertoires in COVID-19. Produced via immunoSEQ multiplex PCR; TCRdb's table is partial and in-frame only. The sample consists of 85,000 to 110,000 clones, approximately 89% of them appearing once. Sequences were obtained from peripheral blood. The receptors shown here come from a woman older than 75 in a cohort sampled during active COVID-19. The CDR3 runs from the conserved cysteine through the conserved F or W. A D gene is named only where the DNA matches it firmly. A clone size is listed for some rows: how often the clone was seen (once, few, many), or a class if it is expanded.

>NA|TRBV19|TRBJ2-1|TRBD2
TGTGCCAGCAGATCTCTAGCGGGAGGGCCCGGGAATGAGCAGTTCTTC
CASRSLAGGPGNEQFF
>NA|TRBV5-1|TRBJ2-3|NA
TGCGCCAGCAGCTTGGACGGGACACGCACAGATACGCAGTATTTT
CASSLDGTRTDTQYF
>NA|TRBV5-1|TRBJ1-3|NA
TGCGCCAGCAGCTTAACGGTCTCTGGAAACACCATATATTTT
CASSLTVSGNTIYF
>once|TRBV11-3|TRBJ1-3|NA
TGTGCCAGCAGCTTATTTCTCGGAAACACCATATATTTT
CASSLFLGNTIYF
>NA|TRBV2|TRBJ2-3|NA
TGTGCCAGCGCACTCGATACGCAGTATTTT
CASALDTQYF
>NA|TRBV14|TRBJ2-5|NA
TGTGCCAGCAGCCCATACTTACAGAGTCGGCAAGAGACCCAGTACTTC
CASSPYLQSRQETQYF
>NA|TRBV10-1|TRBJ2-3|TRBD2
TGCGCCAGCAGCATGACTAGCGGGGGGGCGGATACGCAGTATTTT
CASSMTSGGADTQYF
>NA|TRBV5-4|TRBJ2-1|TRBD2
TGTGCCAGCAGCTTGGATGCAGCGGGGGGGCTTGAGCAGTTCTTC
CASSLDAAGGLEQFF
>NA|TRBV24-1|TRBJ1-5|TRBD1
TGTGCCACCAGTGATTCCCGGACAGGGCTGGGGCCCCAGCATTTT
CATSDSRTGLGPQHF
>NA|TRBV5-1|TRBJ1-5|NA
TGCGCCAGCAGCTTGGAGGGTCTGAGGGATCAGCCCCAGCATTTT
CASSLEGLRDQPQHF
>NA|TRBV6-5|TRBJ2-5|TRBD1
TGTGCCAGCACTCTTGCCGGGACAGGGGGGGAGACCCAGTACTTC
CASTLAGTGGETQYF
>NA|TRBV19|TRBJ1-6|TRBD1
TGTGCCAGTAGTATAGTCCTTATTTCCGGACAGGGGTCGACCTCCTATAATTCACCCCTCCACTTT
CASSIVLISGQGSTSYNSPLHF
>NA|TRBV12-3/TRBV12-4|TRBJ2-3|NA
TGTGCCAGCAGCCCTAGACAGACAGATACGCAGTATTTT
CASSPRQTDTQYF
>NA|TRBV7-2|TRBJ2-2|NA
TGTGCCAGCGTCAGGCGCCTGCAGGCCGGGGAGCTGTTTTTT
CASVRRLQAGELFF
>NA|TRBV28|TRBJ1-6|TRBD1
TGTGCCAGCAGTTCCACGATCGCCGGGACAGCAGATAATTCACCCCTCCACTTT
CASSSTIAGTADNSPLHF
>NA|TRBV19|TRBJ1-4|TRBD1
TGTGCCAGTAGTTCCTGGACAGGGGGCGGTGAAAAACTGTTTTTT
CASSSWTGGGEKLFF
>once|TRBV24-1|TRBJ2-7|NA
TGTGCCACAGAGGACAACACCTACGAGCAGTACTTC
CATEDNTYEQYF
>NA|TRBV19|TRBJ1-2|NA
TGTGCCAGTAGTATAGATCGAGGAAGCACCGATGGCTACACCTTC
CASSIDRGSTDGYTF
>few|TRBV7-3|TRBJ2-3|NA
TGTGCCAGCAGCCGCGTACGATCCTCGAAGGGGCCAGATACGCAGTATTTT
CASSRVRSSKGPDTQYF
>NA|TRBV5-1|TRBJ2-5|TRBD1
TGCGCCAGCAGCTCAGAGGGACAGGGGCAAGGGACCCAGTACTTC
CASSSEGQGQGTQYF
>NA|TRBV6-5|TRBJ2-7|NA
TGTGCCAGCAGCACACTTAGGGGCCAGCAGTACTTC
CASSTLRGQQYF
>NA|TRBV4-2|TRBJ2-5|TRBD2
TGTGCCAGCAGCCAAGAGTTGTATAGAGCGGGATTGGAAGAGACCCAGTACTTC
CASSQELYRAGLEETQYF
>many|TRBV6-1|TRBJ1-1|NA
TGTGCCAGCAGTGAACAGGCGAACACTGAAGCTTTCTTT
CASSEQANTEAFF
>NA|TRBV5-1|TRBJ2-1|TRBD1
TGCGCCAGCACCTCTGAGGACAGGGCATACAATGAGCAGTTCTTC
CASTSEDRAYNEQFF
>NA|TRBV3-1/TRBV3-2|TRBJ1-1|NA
TGTGCCAGCGAAGGGGCGAGGTTCACTGAAGCTTTCTTT
CASEGARFTEAFF
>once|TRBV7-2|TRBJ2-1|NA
TGTGCCAGCAGCTCGGGGAAGTACAATGAGCAGTTCTTC
CASSSGKYNEQFF
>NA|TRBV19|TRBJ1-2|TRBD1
TGTGCCAGTAGTATCGGACAGGCTGGCTACACCTTC
CASSIGQAGYTF
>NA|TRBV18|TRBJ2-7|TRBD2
TGTGCCAGCACAGGTACTAGCGAATTTTACGAGCAGTACTTC
CASTGTSEFYEQYF
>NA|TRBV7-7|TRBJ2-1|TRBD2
TGTGCTAGCAGCTTAGTAGAAAAGCGGGGGGTGTCATACTCCTACAATGAGCAGTTCTTC
CASSLVEKRGVSYSYNEQFF
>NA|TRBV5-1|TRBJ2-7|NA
TGCGCCAGCAGCACAAATCCAAATCCCCTGGCCCACGAGCAGTACTTC
CASSTNPNPLAHEQYF
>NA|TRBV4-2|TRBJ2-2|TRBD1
TGTGCCAGCAGCCAACACAGGGGGGAGGCTGGCGGGGAGCTGTTTTTT
CASSQHRGEAGGELFF
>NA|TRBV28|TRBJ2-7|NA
TGTGCCAGCAGTTTAAGGGGTGGGCGGCAGAACGAGCAGTACTTC
CASSLRGGRQNEQYF
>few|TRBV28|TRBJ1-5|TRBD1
TGTGCCAGCAGTTTTACAGGGGGCCGAGGTGTTAATCAGCCCCAGCATTTT
CASSFTGGRGVNQPQHF
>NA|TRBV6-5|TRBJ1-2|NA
TGTGCCAGCAGTTACTCCATACAGGCCTATGGCTACACCTTC
CASSYSIQAYGYTF
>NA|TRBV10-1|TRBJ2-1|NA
TGCGCCAGCAGTGAGGATTTCGGGGGATTTACGACCGATGAGCAGTTCTTC
CASSEDFGGFTTDEQFF
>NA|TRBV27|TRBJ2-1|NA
TGTGCCAGCAGTACCAGGCGGGGACCCGCCGACAATGAGCAGTTCTTC
CASSTRRGPADNEQFF
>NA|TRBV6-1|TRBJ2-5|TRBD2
TGTGCCAGCAGTGTAATGCGGGGGGTGGGGGAGACCCAGTACTTC
CASSVMRGVGETQYF
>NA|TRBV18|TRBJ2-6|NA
TGTGCCAGCTCACCATCCGGGGGGCCGCCTGGGGCCAACGTCCTGACTTTC
CASSPSGGPPGANVLTF
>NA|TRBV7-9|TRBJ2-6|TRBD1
TGTGCCAGCACCAGACAGGGTTCGAACTCTGGGGCCAACGTCCTGACTTTC
CASTRQGSNSGANVLTF
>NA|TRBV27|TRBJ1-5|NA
TGTGGGATATTAAGGGAGGGACATAGCAATCAGCCCCAGCATTTT
CGILREGHSNQPQHF
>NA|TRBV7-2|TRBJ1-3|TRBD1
TGTGCCAGCAGCTTTACAAACAGGGGACGCTCTGGAAACACCATATATTTT
CASSFTNRGRSGNTIYF
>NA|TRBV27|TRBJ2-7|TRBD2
TGTGCCAGCAGATCACTTCTAGCGGGAGAGAGGGACGAGCAGTACTTC
CASRSLLAGERDEQYF
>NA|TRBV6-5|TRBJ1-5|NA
TGTGCCAGCAGTTACTCCCGGGGTGGCCAGCCCCAGCATTTT
CASSYSRGGQPQHF
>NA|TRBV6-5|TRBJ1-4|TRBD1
TGTGCCAGCAGGGGACAGGGGAATAATGAAAAACTGTTTTTT
CASRGQGNNEKLFF
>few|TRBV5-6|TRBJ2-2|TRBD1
TGTGCCAGCAGACATAGGGGGCCGAACACCGGGGAGCTGTTTTTT
CASRHRGPNTGELFF
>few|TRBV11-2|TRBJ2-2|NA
TGTGCCAGCAGGTCCCGGGACTCTAACACCGGGGAGCTGTTTTTT
CASRSRDSNTGELFF
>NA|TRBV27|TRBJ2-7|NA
TGTGCCAGCAGTTCCCAGGACAGATACGAGCAGTACTTC
CASSSQDRYEQYF
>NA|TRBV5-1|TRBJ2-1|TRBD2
TGCGCCAGCAGCTCCTCGTTGAGCGGGAGTTCCTACAATGAGCAGTTCTTC
CASSSSLSGSSYNEQFF
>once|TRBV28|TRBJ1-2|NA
TGTGCCAGCAGTTTAACAGGCGATGGCTACACCTTC
CASSLTGDGYTF
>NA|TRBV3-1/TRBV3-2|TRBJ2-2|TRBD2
TGTGCCAGCAGCCAAGATAAGACTAGCGGGGGTGCCGAGCTGTTTTTT
CASSQDKTSGGAELFF
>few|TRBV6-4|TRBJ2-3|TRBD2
TGTGCCACAAAAAGGACTAGCGGCACAGATACGCAGTATTTT
CATKRTSGTDTQYF
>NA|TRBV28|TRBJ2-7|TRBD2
TGTGCCAGCAGTTCCGTCGGACTAGCGGGAGGAGGCGAGCAGTACTTC
CASSSVGLAGGGEQYF
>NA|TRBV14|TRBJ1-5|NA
TGTGCCAGCAGCCAACCCTCTAATCAGCCCCAGCATTTT
CASSQPSNQPQHF
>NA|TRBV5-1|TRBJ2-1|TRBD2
TGCGCCAGCAGCTTGGGACTAGCAAATGAGCAGTTCTTC
CASSLGLANEQFF